This T cell receptor (beta chain) was documented in a study of OX40 agonist ivuxolimab in advanced cancers. About the research overall: Patients received the agonistic anti-OX40 (CD134) antibody ivuxolimab. Study outcomes and limitations: CD4+ and CD8+ blood T cells expanded clonally by week 6 at 0.1 to 3.0 mg/kg.

Of note for this clone: Its antigen is not identified.

The V gene lost 4 bases and the J gene lost 0 bases, with 12 bases spanning the gap. Germline values: CDR1 GTSNPN, CDR2 SVGIG (reference sequence). The CDR3 loop spans 14 amino acids. Peripheral blood came from all dose cohorts at three timepoints. Repertoires were generated with immunoSEQ multiplex PCR, while TCRdb's copy carries only in-frame clones and drops some. The repertoire holds some 100,000 clones, with roughly 90% as singletons. The chain carries TRBV30 and TRBJ1-1; D not certain. Specimen: CD4+ or CD8+ T cells sorted from blood, collected in a trial of the OX40 agonist ivuxolimab. This sequence was found in an adult with an advanced solid tumor such as melanoma, head and neck, liver or kidney cancer. The CDR3 loop is CAWTTYGLNTEAFF. The CDR3 DNA reads as TGTGCCTGGACTACATATGGCTTGAACACTGAAGCTTTCTTT.